The clone carrying this T cell receptor beta chain occurred a few times. The sample is drawn from a study of blood T cell repertoires in COVID-19. Study-level background: The origin of the acute and convalescent COVID-19 samples was the United States, Italy and Spain. In each case, the material was cDNA or gDNA derived from T cells, B-cell-depleted T cells, or PBMCs.

CDR3 length: 17 residues. Germline CDR1 is SGHTS and CDR2 is YDEGEE. After removal of 4 bases from V and 5 bases from J, the junction contained 13 bases not matched to a gene. Original processing methods: Nucleated cell counts were estimated from reference gene primer amplification. TCRdb's copy holds only in-frame clones and misses some; the assay was immunoSEQ multiplex PCR. That table supplies the V and J calls and clone size; D and trimming were determined from the DNA. The sample holds about 170,000 clones, 85% to 90% seen once. This sequence originates from a man aged 50 to 60 with active or convalescent COVID-19. This sequence joins TRBV5-8 and TRBJ2-5, with 11 bases that match TRBD2. Sequenced material: peripheral blood. CDR3 nucleotides: TGTGCCAGCAGCACCGTAGCGGGAGGGCCTAGTTTCGAGACCCAGTACTTC. Amino acid sequence: CASSTVAGGPSFETQYF.